The T cell receptor beta chain under discussion was sequenced for a study of PD-1 blockade in classical Hodgkin lymphoma. Only in-frame clones appear in the TCRdb table, and some are missing; sequencing was by immunoSEQ multiplex PCR. In the table there are tens of thousands of clones, under 90% of which are singletons. This clone was detected a few times. The CDR3 length is 15 residues. Germline CDR1 and CDR2: SNHLY and FYNNEI. V shed 5 bases and J 4 bases; nucleotides not matched to a gene: 7. Relapses following autologous stem cell transplantation were seen in all patients, with brentuximab vedotin exposure varying.

The source was peripheral blood mononuclear cells (PBMCs), collected at baseline. The chain joins TRBV2 to TRBJ2-1, with 8 positions matching TRBD1. The sequence was collected from a human donor with classical Hodgkin lymphoma. CDR3 nucleotides: TGTGCCAGCAGTCCGGGGACAGGAAAGTACAATGAGCAGTTCTTC. It encodes CASSPGTGKYNEQFF. Using reference TRBV2 and TRBJ2-1 for the parts outside the CDR3, the full variable domain is EPEVTQTPSHQVTQMGQEVILRCVPISNHLYFYWYRQILGQKVEFLVSFYNNEISEKSEIFDDQFSVERPDGSNFTLKIRSTKLEDSAMYFCASSPGTGKYNEQFFGPGTRLTVL.